This T cell receptor (beta chain) was found in a study of T cell responses to AZD1222 COVID-19 vaccine. Study-wide findings and caveats: There were mostly white British donors and more females than males, and clonal diversity was possibly underestimated. Regions left unmutated in variants are reportedly the target of nearly half of spike-specific TCRs. There were vaccine-associated CD4 TCRs across spike, dominant at 160-218 and 743-854. No repertoire was sampled before or during the peak T cell response, only after it.

Assay used: immunoSEQ multiplex PCR; TCRdb lists only in-frame clones, some missing. The sample holds tens of thousands of clones, approximately 90% seen once. The CDR3 is made up of 15 amino acids. V lost 4 bases and J lost 3; bases outside the gene matches: 4. In germline, CDR1 is MDHEN, CDR2 SYDVKM. This clone was counted once. Its target is not known. The chain recombines TRBV28 with TRBJ2-5, with 11 bases fitting TRBD1. The source is an adult in good health. Sequenced here: peripheral blood, sampled on day 0 of AZD1222 vaccination. The CDR3 DNA sequence: TGTGCCAGCAGTTCCCCGGGACAGGGGGAAGAGACCCAGTACTTC. Its translation is CASSSPGQGEETQYF.